Presented here are 5 T cell receptor beta chains from one specimen sequenced in a study of blood T cell repertoires in COVID-19. Clones were sequenced by immunoSEQ multiplex PCR, and TCRdb holds only the in-frame ones, with some missing. Among 150,000 to 200,000 clones listed, 82% were seen once. Sequencing was performed on peripheral blood. The receptors derive from a woman aged 40 to 50 with COVID-19, enrolled during active disease.

The chain joins TRBV5-1 to TRBJ2-7; D not resolved. V gave up 1 base and J gave up 3 bases, with 11 bases separating them. The CDR3 length is 14 residues. The germline V gene encodes CDR1 SGHRS and CDR2 YFSETQ. DNA of the CDR3: TGCGCCAGCAGCTTGTTGGGCATGGGCTACGAGCAGTACTTC. Translating it yields CASSLLGMGYEQYF.

V and J are TRBV11-3 and TRBJ1-1, with TRBD1 as a possible D gene (5 bases). The germline V gene has CDR1 SGHNT and CDR2 YENEEA. CDR3 size: 12 residues. V lost 5 bases and J 5 bases, leaving 9 bases between the germline ends. CDR3 DNA sequence: TGTGCCAGCAGCCCGGGGGGGACTGAAGCTTTCTTT. It specifies CASSPGGTEAFF.

This chain uses TRBV7-9 with TRBJ2-1, with D maybe TRBD2 (5 bases). V lost 3 bases, J lost 2 bases, and 17 bases lay in between. This CDR3 is built from 17 residues. Germline values: CDR1 SEHNR, CDR2 FQNEAQ (reference sequence). The CDR3 sequence is CASSFLPRSGPYNEQFF. The CDR3 nucleotides read TGTGCCAGCAGCTTCCTCCCGAGAAGCGGTCCCTACAATGAGCAGTTCTTC.

This clone was recorded once. This chain joins TRBV19 and TRBJ1-1; 8 nucleotides agree with TRBD1. Germline trimming cut 6 bases from V and 10 bases from J; bases unmatched to any gene: 10. The CDR3 extends over 13 amino acids. Germline V lookup: CDR1 LNHDA, CDR2 SQIVND (reference sequence). The CDR3 here is CASSGGIQGGAFF. CDR3 in DNA: TGTGCCAGTAGCGGGGGAATACAGGGGGGAGCTTTCTTT.

About this clone: This CDR3 is also generated by other DNA sequences in the sample. V and J are TRBV18 and TRBJ2-5; perhaps TRBD1 as D (5 bases). The CDR3 loop spans 14 amino acids. V was pared by 6 bases and J by 1 base, with 12 bases between. Germline V lookup: CDR1 KGHSH, CDR2 LQKENI. CDR3 nucleotide sequence: TGTGCCAGCTCTCCTCGACAGACCCAAGAGACCCAGTACTTC. It is translated as CASSPRQTQETQYF.